This entry lists 30 T cell receptor beta chains sequenced from one sample in a study of blood T cell repertoires in COVID-19 (dated by TCRdb to about 2020). The library relied on the immunoSEQ multiplex PCR assay. The immuneACCESS repertoire file appears here via TCRdb, limited to in-frame rearrangements. These files lack a portion of the clones; in checked studies, under half of the deficit traces to unresolved V genes, and the cause of the others is not known. The sample data list under 130,000 clones, and around 88% of these were observed just once. The ten largest make up around 3.5% of the sample. Source material: peripheral blood. The source of these receptors is a human donor in a cohort sampled during active COVID-19.

This clone has only a few counts. J is TRBJ1-1 and V is TRBV25-1; a possible D gene is TRBD1 (6 bases). Looked up from germline, CDR1 is MGHDK and CDR2 is SYGVNS. The CDR3 has 14 amino acids. The germline V and J ends were trimmed by 7 bases and 5 bases, with 17 bases remaining between them. Written as DNA, the CDR3 is TGTGCCAGCAACTGGGGGGGGGCTGAGACTGAAGCTTTCTTT. The encoded protein is CASNWGGAETEAFF.

The V and J genes are TRBV30 and TRBJ1-1, with 10 bases matching TRBD1. V shed 7 bases, J shed 1 base, and the junction held 3 bases outside the gene matches. Germline V lookup: CDR1 GTSNPN, CDR2 SVGIG (reference sequence). The CDR3 runs 13 residues. The CDR3 sequence: CAFDRGQNTEAFF. CDR3 nucleotide sequence: TGTGCCTTTGACAGGGGGCAGAACACTGAAGCTTTCTTT.

This chain uses TRBV6-5 with TRBJ1-1; weak D call: TRBD1 (6 bases). The V end lost 6 bases, the J end lost 3 bases, and 17 bases lay between the germline ends. CDR3 size: 15 residues. CDR1 and CDR2 from the germline V gene are MNHEY and SVGAGI. DNA for the CDR3: TGTGCCAGCAGAAGAGGGGGGGCGCAGGACACTGAAGCTTTCTTT. Its protein is CASRRGGAQDTEAFF.

This clone appeared once. The chain recombines TRBV6-5 with TRBJ2-7; maybe TRBD2 (6 bases). The CDR3 loop spans 11 amino acids. V was trimmed by 8 bases and J by 4 bases, leaving 9 bases between them. Germline V lookup: CDR1 MNHEY, CDR2 SVGAGI. Here the CDR3 reads CASGGGYEQYF. CDR3 DNA sequence: TGTGCCAGCGGGGGAGGTTACGAGCAGTACTTC.

The table lists this clone with a count of one. This chain links TRBV5-1 with TRBJ2-5; possibly TRBD1 for D (5 bases). Trimming stripped 4 bases from V and 4 bases from J, with 17 bases between. The CDR3 has 15 residues. CDR1 and CDR2 (germline): SGHRS, YFSETQ. DNA of the CDR3: TGCGCCAGCAGCAGGGCTTTAAGGGGTACAGAGACCCAGTACTTC. Residues: CASSRALRGTETQYF.

This sequence joins TRBV14 and TRBJ2-3; maybe TRBD2 (6 bases). This CDR3 is 13 amino acids long. The ends were cut back, 6 bases at V and 8 bases at J, with 15 bases in the middle. Germline V gene sequence: CDR1 SGHDN, CDR2 FVKESK. This chain's CDR3 is CASSGTEGSTQYF. For the CDR3, the DNA is TGTGCCAGCAGTGGAACGGAGGGGAGTACGCAGTATTTT.

Points on this clone: Its ends do not fully match the called genes, so a read error is possible. The chain has TRBV6-5 and TRBJ1-1; TRBD1 aligns across 7 bases. Germline assignment: CDR1 MNHEY and CDR2 SVGAGI. The CDR3 contains 15 residues. DNA of the CDR3: TGTGCCAGCAGTGACTCCAGGACAGGAGGGACTGAAGCTTTCTTT. Translating it yields CASSDSRTGGTEAFF.

The gene calls are TRBV2 and TRBJ2-7, with TRBD1 identical over 8 bases. Germline V gives CDR1 SNHLY, CDR2 FYNNEI. Unmatched junction bases numbered 13, after V lost 6 bases and J lost 6 bases. The length of the CDR3 is 15 residues. The DNA of the CDR3 is TGTGCCAGCAGCCCCTTCGGACAGGGTTTCGGCGAGCAGTACTTC. Encoded protein: CASSPFGQGFGEQYF.

V is TRBV6-6 and J is TRBJ2-3; possibly TRBD2 for D (6 bases). Trimming stripped 4 bases from V and 5 bases from J, with 19 bases between. The CDR3 contains 16 residues. The V gene's germline CDR1 is MNHNY and CDR2 SVGAGI (reference sequence). The CDR3 DNA follows: TGTGCCAGCAGTTCCCCTCATGGCGGGGACGGAGATACGCAGTATTTT. As protein: CASSSPHGGDGDTQYF.

The chain uses TRBV27 and TRBJ2-6, with D tentatively TRBD1 (5 bases). There are 15 residues in the CDR3. Germline assignment: CDR1 MNHEY and CDR2 SMNVEV (reference sequence). V lost 7 bases to trimming and J lost 2 bases, with 12 bases between them. The CDR3 coding sequence is TGTGCCAGCACCCCCGGACAAGCTGGGGCCAACGTCCTGACTTTC. Amino acid sequence: CASTPGQAGANVLTF.

The V gene is TRBV12-1, the J gene TRBJ2-7; TRBD1 is the table's D call and was not checked against the DNA. TRBV12-1 is annotated as a pseudogene. There are 13 residues in the CDR3. The DNA of the CDR3 is TGTGCCAGCAGCCTCACAGGGGACTACGAGCAGTACTTC. This sequence encodes CASSLTGDYEQYF.

The V call is TRBV29-1, the J call TRBJ2-1, with 7 bases fitting TRBD1. The V gene end was trimmed by 5 bases and the J gene end by 4 bases; junction bases not matched to a gene: 5. This CDR3 is 13 amino acids long. CDR1 and CDR2 (germline): SQVTM, ANQGSEA. The DNA of the CDR3 is TGCAGCGTTCGGACAGGCGGATACAATGAGCAGTTCTTC. Translation gives CSVRTGGYNEQFF.

The chain employs TRBV19 and TRBJ1-5; TRBD1 matches at 7 bases. The CDR3 spans 15 residues. Germline V gives CDR1 LNHDA, CDR2 SQIVND (reference sequence). Unmatched junction bases numbered 11, after V lost 6 bases and J lost 6 bases. CDR3 in amino acids: CASRTRDRAGQPQHF. The CDR3 nucleotides read TGTGCCAGTAGGACTCGAGACAGGGCGGGTCAGCCCCAGCATTTT.

This clone appeared a few times. CDR3 sequence reads: CASSQSQTNEKLFF. Written as DNA, the CDR3 is TGCGCCAGCAGCCAATCACAGACTAATGAAAAACTGTTTTTT. The chain uses TRBV4-1 and TRBJ1-4, with unresolved D. The V end was cut by 2 bases, the J end by 2 bases, with 6 bases between. Per germline, CDR1 MGHRA and CDR2 YSYEKL. The CDR3 contains 14 residues.

The chain links TRBV19 to TRBJ1-5, with 7 bases identical to TRBD1. Germline CDR1 is LNHDA and CDR2 is SQIVND (reference sequence). CDR3 length: 15 amino acids. Germline trimming cut 5 bases from V and 1 base from J; bases unmatched to any gene: 5. The CDR3 loop is CASSYSGGSNQPQHF. DNA of the CDR3: TGTGCCAGTAGTTATTCAGGGGGAAGCAATCAGCCCCAGCATTTT.

The V call is TRBV15, the J call TRBJ2-7; maybe TRBD2 (5 bases). The germline V gene encodes CDR1 LNHNV and CDR2 YYDKDF (reference sequence). The CDR3 totals 15 residues. Trimming pared 8 bases from V and 5 bases from J, leaving 22 bases between. This chain's CDR3 is CATADQAGSVNEQYF. The CDR3 DNA reads as TGTGCCACCGCTGACCAGGCAGGTAGCGTGAACGAGCAGTACTTC. The complete variable domain, with remaining parts taken from reference TRBV15 and TRBJ2-7, reads DAMVIQNPRYQVTQFGKPVTLSCSQTLNHNVMYWYQQKSSQAPKLLFHYYDKDFNNEADTPDNFQSRRPNTSFCFLDIRSPGLGDTAMYLCATADQAGSVNEQYFGPGTRLTVT.

The genes are TRBV4-2 and TRBJ2-3, with 7 bases that match TRBD1. Germline CDR1 reads LGHNA; CDR2 reads YNFKEQ. After removal of 7 bases from V and 2 bases from J, the junction contained 12 bases not matched to a gene. CDR3 length equals 16 residues. CDR3 region: CASMLKTGSSTDTQYF. DNA of the CDR3: TGTGCCAGCATGCTCAAGACAGGGTCCTCCACAGATACGCAGTATTTT.

The chain uses TRBV15 and TRBJ1-5; D unclear. Germline CDR1 and CDR2: LNHNV and YYDKDF (reference sequence). This CDR3 comprises 17 residues. V gave up 0 bases and J gave up 0 bases, with 12 bases separating them. The CDR3 loop is CATSREWAGNSNQPQHF. The CDR3 DNA reads TGTGCCACCAGCAGAGAGTGGGCAGGTAATAGCAATCAGCCCCAGCATTTT.

The J gene is TRBJ2-5, the V gene TRBV5-6, with 10 bases identical to TRBD1. Germline loops: CDR1 SGHDT, CDR2 YYEEEE. This CDR3 is 15 amino acids long. Germline trimming cut 6 bases from V and 9 bases from J; bases unmatched to any gene: 14. The CDR3 DNA reads TGTGCCAGCACCTACTGGGCGACAGGGACAGGGGCCCAGTACTTC. Its protein product is CASTYWATGTGAQYF.

The rearrangement links TRBV11-3 to TRBJ2-1; TRBD1 aligns across 8 bases. Trimming removed 2 bases from V and 7 bases from J; junction bases left unmatched: 7. In germline, CDR1 is SGHNT, CDR2 YENEEA. The CDR3 is 15 amino acids. The CDR3 loop is CASSLRRQGKNEQFF. CDR3 DNA sequence: TGTGCCAGCAGCTTACGACGACAGGGGAAGAATGAGCAGTTCTTC.

A single count supports this clone. The chain links TRBV19 to TRBJ2-1; the match to TRBD2 covers 15 bases. The trim removed 8 bases at V and 2 bases at J, leaving 7 bases unmatched. Germline CDR1 and CDR2: LNHDA and SQIVND (reference sequence). The CDR3 consists of 17 residues. The CDR3 DNA reads TGTGCCAGTCGAGGACTAGCGGGAGGGGTACCCTACAATGAGCAGTTCTTC. It encodes CASRGLAGGVPYNEQFF.

The chain is built from TRBV30 and TRBJ2-7; 7 positions match TRBD1. CDR3 length: 13 residues. Germline V gene lookup returns CDR1 GTSNPN and CDR2 SVGIG (reference sequence). J was trimmed by 4 bases and V by 2 bases; bases with no gene match: 5. CDR3 DNA: TGTGCCTGGAGTCAGGGGGACAGTTACGAGCAGTACTTC. It codes for CAWSQGDSYEQYF. The entire variable domain, with the rest obtained from reference TRBV30 and TRBJ2-7, is as follows: SQTIHQWPATLVQPVGSPLSLECTVEGTSNPNLYWYRQAAGRGLQLLFYSVGIGQISSEVPQNLSASRPQDRQFILSSKKLLLSDSGFYLCAWSQGDSYEQYFGPGTRLTVT.

The chain is built from TRBV11-3 and TRBJ2-7; a weak D match, TRBD1 (6 bases). This CDR3 has 15 amino acids. Trimming stripped 5 bases from V and 6 bases from J, with 20 bases between. CDR1 and CDR2 (germline): SGHNT, YENEEA. The CDR3 region is CASSPRGRGDSEQYF. CDR3 DNA: TGTGCCAGCAGCCCAAGGGGCAGGGGCGACAGCGAGCAGTACTTC.

The genes are TRBV6-1 and TRBJ2-3, with 9 bases lining up with TRBD1. CDR1 is MNHNS and CDR2 is SASEGT in the germline V gene. Losses at the gene ends were 3 bases for V and 3 bases for J; bases not matched to a gene: 4. The CDR3 is made up of 15 amino acids. CDR3 in amino acids: CASSDRDRETDTQYF. CDR3 DNA sequence: TGTGCCAGCAGTGACCGGGACAGGGAGACAGATACGCAGTATTTT.

The rearrangement uses TRBV6-1 and TRBJ1-1; 9 positions agree with TRBD1. V dropped 2 bases and J dropped 1; count of bases not matched to a gene: 2. The germline V gene encodes CDR1 MNHNS and CDR2 SASEGT. The CDR3 contains 15 residues. The CDR3, as DNA: TGTGCCAGCAGTGAAAGGGACAGGGAGAACACTGAAGCTTTCTTT. Translating it yields CASSERDRENTEAFF.

This chain links TRBV6-5 with TRBJ1-1, with D maybe TRBD1 (6 bases). Trimming shortened V by 4 bases and J by 4 bases, and 16 bases separated the two germline ends. Germline V CDR1 and CDR2: MNHEY, SVGAGI. This CDR3 contains 15 residues. The CDR3 region is CASSSMDSRGTEAFF. CDR3 coding DNA: TGTGCCAGCAGTTCGATGGACTCCAGGGGCACTGAAGCTTTCTTT.

The chain uses TRBV14 and TRBJ1-5; D call uncertain. The V gene's germline CDR1 is SGHDN and CDR2 FVKESK. This CDR3 has 15 residues. The V end was cut by 1 base, the J end by 7 bases, with 14 bases between. The CDR3 DNA reads as TGTGCCAGCAGCCAAGGGGGAAGGAGGAGGCAGCCCCAGCATTTT. It translates to CASSQGGRRRQPQHF.

CDR3 DNA sequence: TGTGCCAGCAGCCCCCAACTAGCGGGGCCGATTTACGAGCAGTACTTC. Translated, it gives CASSPQLAGPIYEQYF. The chain employs TRBV16 and TRBJ2-7; 10 nucleotides line up with TRBD2. V lost 4 bases and J lost 4; bases outside the gene matches: 10. Germline V CDR1 and CDR2: KGHSY, FQNENV. The CDR3 has 16 amino acids.

The rearrangement joins TRBV19 to TRBJ2-5; weak D call: TRBD1 (5 bases). This CDR3 is 15 amino acids long. The V gene lost 3 bases and the J gene lost 5 bases, with 16 bases spanning the gap. The germline V gene has CDR1 LNHDA and CDR2 SQIVND (reference sequence). The CDR3 DNA reads TGTGCCAGTAGTATGGGGTCAGGGAATGTGGAGACCCAGTACTTC. This translates into CASSMGSGNVETQYF.

In its sample, this clone was seen once. This rearrangement joins TRBV14 to TRBJ1-1; D gene ambiguous. Per germline, CDR1 SGHDN and CDR2 FVKESK. The CDR3 extends over 15 amino acids. V dropped 0 bases and J dropped 0 bases, with 8 bases sitting between them. The CDR3 here is CASSQDWAVNTEAFF. The CDR3 DNA follows: TGTGCCAGCAGCCAAGACTGGGCCGTGAACACTGAAGCTTTCTTT.